What follows are 23 T cell receptor beta chains derived from one specimen sequenced in a study of blood T cell repertoires in COVID-19. TCRdb keeps only in-frame clones here, not all; method: immunoSEQ multiplex PCR. Of 150,000 to 200,000 clones in the sample, 84% are singletons; the top ten hold 3% to 3.5%. Sequenced input: PBMCs or T cells enriched from blood (not recorded which). These receptors were collected from a woman aged 25 to 39 who had been exposed to COVID-19.

The gene calls are TRBV7-8 and TRBJ1-1; 7 bases are shared with TRBD1. CDR1 and CDR2 (germline): SGHVS, FQNEAQ. CDR3 length: 14 residues. V lost 1 base, J lost 8 bases, and 7 bases stayed unmatched. The chain's CDR3 is CASSLVGSRGEAFF. In DNA, the CDR3 is TGTGCCAGCAGCTTAGTCGGTTCCAGGGGGGAAGCTTTCTTT.

The genes are TRBV4-1 and TRBJ1-2; D is perhaps TRBD1 (5 bases). From germline, CDR1 is MGHRA and CDR2 YSYEKL. The CDR3 sequence is 12 residues long. V lost 10 bases to trimming and J lost 4 bases, with 13 bases between them. In DNA, the CDR3 is TGCGCCACCCACCAGGGCGGCTATGGCTACACCTTC. Its protein product is CATHQGGYGYTF.

This chain joins TRBV6-6 and TRBJ1-2; TRBD1 matches at 8 bases. The CDR3 is 14 residues long. CDR1 is MNHNY, CDR2 SVGAGI, per germline (reference sequence). J lost 6 bases, V lost 5 bases, and 8 bases had no gene match. The CDR3 sequence: CASSALTGVDGYTF. The CDR3 nucleotides read TGTGCCAGCAGTGCACTGACAGGGGTAGATGGCTACACCTTC.

The rearrangement uses TRBV2 and TRBJ2-2; 9 nucleotides agree with TRBD1. Trimming took 8 bases from V and 5 from J; bases not matched to a gene: 9. CDR1 is SNHLY and CDR2 is FYNNEI in the germline V gene. The CDR3 spans 15 residues. The CDR3 DNA reads as TGTGCCAGCGGTGGACAGGGGCGCTTAACCGGGGAGCTGTTTTTT. Amino acid sequence: CASGGQGRLTGELFF. Drawing the rest from reference TRBV2 and TRBJ2-2, the complete variable domain is EPEVTQTPSHQVTQMGQEVILRCVPISNHLYFYWYRQILGQKVEFLVSFYNNEISEKSEIFDDQFSVERPDGSNFTLKIRSTKLEDSAMYFCASGGQGRLTGELFFGEGSRLTVL.

CDR3 bases: TGCGCCAGCAGCTTGTCTGAACAGGGGGTAACTGAAGCTTTCTTT. Residues: CASSLSEQGVTEAFF. V and J are TRBV5-1 and TRBJ1-1; TRBD1 matches at 8 bases. CDR3 length equals 15 residues. With 1 base clipped from V and 5 bases from J, the junction kept 7 bases outside the gene matches. CDR1 SGHRS and CDR2 YFSETQ come from the germline V gene.

V gene TRBV18 combines with J gene TRBJ1-2; 9 bases agree with TRBD1. V shed 4 bases, J shed 2 bases, and the junction held 2 bases outside the gene matches. Per germline, CDR1 KGHSH and CDR2 LQKENI. This CDR3 comprises 14 residues. CDR3 loop: CASSQGQGNYGYTF. The CDR3 DNA reads TGTGCCAGCTCACAGGGACAGGGAAACTATGGCTACACCTTC.

This clone was counted once. This sequence joins TRBV29-1 and TRBJ1-1; possible D gene TRBD1, 5 bases. The CDR3 runs to 10 residues. V gave up 6 bases and J gave up 9 bases, with 11 bases separating them. Germline V gives CDR1 SQVTM, CDR2 ANQGSEA. This CDR3 is CSVIDSKAFF. CDR3 sequence (DNA): TGCAGCGTCATCGACAGTAAAGCTTTCTTT.

The CDR3 spells CASSHSGLSYEQYF. The CDR3 DNA is TGTGCCAGCAGCCATTCGGGTTTGTCCTACGAGCAGTACTTC. The chain couples TRBV3-1 (or the pseudogene TRBV3-2) to TRBJ2-7; D gene unclear. CDR1 and CDR2 from the germline V gene are LGHDT and YNNKEL (reference sequence). The CDR3 is 14 amino acids. The germline V and J ends were trimmed by 3 bases and 1 base, with 10 bases remaining between them.

This chain links TRBV7-2 with TRBJ2-7; 11 bases match TRBD1. The CDR3 contains 14 residues. Trimming removed 5 bases from V and 3 bases from J; junction bases left unmatched: 3. Looked up from germline, CDR1 is SGHTA and CDR2 is FQGNSA. The CDR3 region has the DNA TGTGCCAGCAGCCCGGGGACAGGGGGCTACGAGCAGTACTTC. Translated: CASSPGTGGYEQYF.

This clone has just one count. The chain uses TRBV19 and TRBJ1-2; D is perhaps TRBD1 (5 bases). V lost 7 bases to trimming and J lost 4 bases, with 16 bases between them. Germline CDR1 reads LNHDA; CDR2 reads SQIVND (reference sequence). The CDR3 covers 14 residues. The CDR3 loop reads CASNPRQGVYGYTF. CDR3 nucleotides: TGTGCCAGTAACCCTAGGCAGGGTGTCTATGGCTACACCTTC.

This rearrangement joins TRBV4-2 to TRBJ1-5, with TRBD1 matching over 8 bases. Germline values: CDR1 LGHNA, CDR2 YNFKEQ. Trimming removed 1 base from V and 0 bases from J; junction bases left unmatched: 2. The CDR3 covers 16 residues. The CDR3 sequence: CASSQADRVSNQPQHF. The DNA of the CDR3 is TGTGCCAGCAGCCAAGCGGACAGGGTTAGCAATCAGCCCCAGCATTTT.

The chain has TRBV13 and TRBJ2-3, with a tentative D call TRBD2 (7 bases). V was cut by 2 bases and J by 4 bases, with 16 bases left in between. This CDR3 has 16 amino acids. Germline values: CDR1 PRHDT, CDR2 FYEKMQ (reference sequence). This CDR3 reads CASSLPGGGPPDTQYF. The CDR3 DNA reads TGTGCCAGCAGCTTACCCGGCGGGGGCCCCCCAGATACGCAGTATTTT.

The chain carries TRBV11-2 and TRBJ1-5, with 9 bases aligning to TRBD1. The germline gives CDR1 SGHAT, CDR2 FQNNGV. V dropped 4 bases and J dropped 3; count of bases not matched to a gene: 7. The CDR3 runs 16 residues. The CDR3 bases are TGTGCCAGCAGCTCAGGGACAGGGATCAACAATCAGCCCCAGCATTTT. Translating it yields CASSSGTGINNQPQHF.

The V gene is TRBV18, the J gene TRBJ1-4, with 11 bases fitting TRBD1. V shed 6 bases and J 7 bases; nucleotides not matched to a gene: 7. Per the germline V gene, CDR1 is KGHSH and CDR2 is LQKENI. The CDR3 loop spans 15 amino acids. The CDR3 reads CASSRTGTGGEKLFF. CDR3 nucleotides: TGTGCCAGCTCTCGCACCGGGACAGGGGGTGAAAAACTGTTTTTT.

The J gene is TRBJ2-3, the V gene TRBV7-9, with 11 bases lining up with TRBD2. The junction had 4 bases not matched to a gene; V was cut back by 3 bases and J by 2 bases. The germline V gene has CDR1 SEHNR and CDR2 FQNEAQ (reference sequence). This CDR3 has 16 amino acids. CDR3 bases: TGTGCCAGCAGCTTGACTAGCGGGGAACTCACAGATACGCAGTATTTT. Translating gives CASSLTSGELTDTQYF.

The CDR3 bases are TGCAGCACCAGCACCGGTGCGGGGGGCTACACCTTC. Amino acids: CSTSTGAGGYTF. The V gene is TRBV29-1, the J gene TRBJ1-2; D is uncertain. Germline CDR1 is SQVTM and CDR2 is ANQGSEA. The CDR3 loop spans 12 amino acids. The germline V and J ends were trimmed by 8 bases and 8 bases, with 18 bases remaining between them.

V gene TRBV2 combines with J gene TRBJ2-2; TRBD2 matches at 8 bases. With 6 bases clipped from V and 0 bases from J, the junction kept 3 bases outside the gene matches. The CDR3 totals 15 residues. Germline CDR1 is SNHLY and CDR2 is FYNNEI. CDR3 nucleotide sequence: TGTGCCAGCAGAGCGGGACTAGCGAACACCGGGGAGCTGTTTTTT. It translates to CASRAGLANTGELFF. Complete variable domain (other parts from reference TRBV2 and TRBJ2-2): EPEVTQTPSHQVTQMGQEVILRCVPISNHLYFYWYRQILGQKVEFLVSFYNNEISEKSEIFDDQFSVERPDGSNFTLKIRSTKLEDSAMYFCASRAGLANTGELFFGEGSRLTVL.

This clone was observed a single time. This chain connects TRBV14 to TRBJ2-3, with 12 bases identical to TRBD2. CDR1 SGHDN and CDR2 FVKESK come from the germline V gene. The CDR3 runs 18 residues. Trimming took 0 bases from V and 3 from J; bases not matched to a gene: 7. The CDR3 DNA reads as TGTGCCAGCAGCCAAGATGAACTAGCGGGGGGTTGGACAGATACGCAGTATTTT. Protein sequence: CASSQDELAGGWTDTQYF.

The CDR3 DNA sequence: TGTGCCAGCTTCCCCTCGGGACAGTATGATGGCTACACCTTC. It encodes CASFPSGQYDGYTF. The chain has TRBV2 and TRBJ1-2; 7 bases agree with TRBD1. The CDR3 is made up of 14 amino acids. The V segment lost 8 bases and the J segment 6 bases; nucleotides outside the gene matches: 12. Germline CDR1 reads SNHLY; CDR2 reads FYNNEI.

V gene TRBV20-1 combines with J gene TRBJ1-5; TRBD1 matches at 7 bases. The ends lost 3 bases at V and 5 bases at J; junction bases unmatched: 7. The CDR3 covers 14 residues. Germline CDR1 is DFQATT and CDR2 is SNEGSKA (reference sequence). The CDR3, as DNA: TGCAGTGCTAGTCTGCAGGGGGTCGATCAGCCCCAGCATTTT. Amino acid sequence: CSASLQGVDQPQHF.

This clone was detected only once. The gene calls are TRBV9 and TRBJ2-3, with D unclear. The CDR3 consists of 14 residues. Trimming pared 0 bases from V and 2 bases from J, leaving 7 bases between. CDR1 is SGDLS and CDR2 is YYNGEE in the germline V gene. CDR3 sequence reads: CASSVVANTDTQYF. In DNA form, the CDR3 reads TGTGCCAGCAGCGTAGTCGCTAACACAGATACGCAGTATTTT. The full variable domain, with the rest looked up from reference TRBV9 and TRBJ2-3, is DSGVTQTPKHLITATGQRVTLRCSPRSGDLSVYWYQQSLDQGLQFLIQYYNGEERAKGNILERFSAQQFPDLHSELNLSSLELGDSALYFCASSVVANTDTQYFGPGTRLTVL.

This sequence joins TRBV12-3 or TRBV12-4 and TRBJ2-1; TRBD1 is a possible D gene (6 bases). V lost 5 bases and J lost 8, with 10 bases in between. This CDR3 is built from 12 residues. The CDR3 region is CASSRQVYEQFF. The CDR3 DNA follows: TGTGCCAGCAGTCGACAGGTCTATGAGCAGTTCTTC.

The gene calls are TRBV6-5 and TRBJ2-7; 11 bases agree with TRBD1. Trimming cost V 6 bases and J 0 bases; bases outside gene matches: 4. The CDR3 sequence is 15 residues long. Germline V gives CDR1 MNHEY, CDR2 SVGAGI. CDR3 residues: CASRGTGGVSYEQYF. The CDR3 DNA reads TGTGCCAGCAGGGGGACAGGGGGAGTCTCCTACGAGCAGTACTTC.